Below are 16 T cell receptor beta chains sequenced from a single sample in a study of response to subunit inactivated influenza vaccine. TCRdb re-called the RT-PCR reads through MiXCR, storing one row per CDR3 protein. Seen here are a few hundred thousand distinct CDR3 sequences, 20% to 25% observed once, and the top ten hold over 9%. This sample comprised PBMCs from blood, obtained less than 22 months after vaccination. These TCRs come from a man aged 50-75 years who received an inactivated influenza vaccine.

This clonotype was recorded a few times. The chain couples TRBV2 to TRBJ1-3, with D uncertain. The V end lost 6 bases, the J end lost 4 bases, and 10 bases lay between the germline ends. Germline assignment: CDR1 SNHLY and CDR2 FYNNEI. The CDR3 has 13 residues. The CDR3 spells CASSTTQGNTIYF. CDR3 coding DNA: TGTGCCAGCAGCACCACTCAGGGAAACACCATATATTTT. Drawing the rest from reference TRBV2 and TRBJ1-3, the complete variable domain is EPEVTQTPSHQVTQMGQEVILRCVPISNHLYFYWYRQILGQKVEFLVSFYNNEISEKSEIFDDQFSVERPDGSNFTLKIRSTKLEDSAMYFCASSTTQGNTIYFGEGSWLTVV.

The V call is TRBV7-3, the J call TRBJ2-1; no clear D gene. The CDR3 length is 13 residues. Germline V CDR1 and CDR2: SGHTA, FQGTGA. The V end was cut by 2 bases, the J end by 12 bases, with 14 bases between. CDR3 sequence: CASSLESISAQFF. The DNA for the CDR3 is TGTGCCAGCAGCTTAGAGTCGATATCGGCGCAGTTCTTC.

This clonotype was recorded a few times. The J gene is TRBJ1-5, the V gene TRBV11-2, with D maybe TRBD1 (6 bases). Trimming took off 4 bases at V and 9 bases at J, with 13 bases between the two ends. Germline assignment: CDR1 SGHAT and CDR2 FQNNGV. The CDR3 spans 13 residues. CDR3 nucleotide sequence: TGTGCCAGCAGCTATGAGGAAGGGGGGCCCCAGCATTTT. Its protein is CASSYEEGGPQHF. Drawing the rest from reference TRBV11-2 and TRBJ1-5, the complete variable domain is EAGVAQSPRYKIIEKRQSVAFWCNPISGHATLYWYQQILGQGPKLLIQFQNNGVVDDSQLPKDRFSAERLKGVDSTLKIQPAKLEDSAVYLCASSYEEGGPQHFGDGTRLSIL.

This clonotype was counted only a few times. J is TRBJ2-6 and V is TRBV7-2; 7 bases fit TRBD2. This CDR3 comprises 21 residues. With 0 bases clipped from V and 2 bases from J, the junction kept 16 bases outside the gene matches. Germline CDR1 is SGHTA and CDR2 is FQGNSA. As DNA, the CDR3 is TGTGCCAGCAGCTTAGCACCGCCAGGCGGGAGAGGCTTTCCTGGGGCCAACGTCCTGACTTTC. Translation: CASSLAPPGGRGFPGANVLTF.

A few counts support this clonotype. The CDR3 sequence is CASWDMSSYNEQFF. CDR3 nucleotides: TGTGCCAGTTGGGACATGAGCTCCTACAATGAGCAGTTCTTC. J is TRBJ2-1 and V is TRBV28, with D possibly TRBD1 on 6 matching bases. V was pared by 9 bases and J by 0 bases, with 12 bases between. The CDR3 loop spans 14 amino acids. CDR1 is MDHEN and CDR2 is SYDVKM in the germline V gene.

In its sample, this clonotype was seen a few times. The V gene is TRBV20-1, the J gene TRBJ2-3; D not certain. CDR1 is DFQATT, CDR2 SNEGSKA, per germline (reference sequence). This CDR3 spans 14 amino acids. Trimming left V 5 bases short and J 6 bases short, with 18 bases between. CDR3 nucleotide sequence: TGCAGTGCTCAGCGTGAGGCGTTCGGGGATACGCAGTATTTT. Protein sequence: CSAQREAFGDTQYF.

Only a few counts were recorded for this clonotype. The V and J genes are TRBV3-1 and TRBJ2-5; no firm D call. Per germline, CDR1 LGHDT and CDR2 YNNKEL (reference sequence). V was cut by 0 bases and J by 5 bases, with 13 bases left in between. This CDR3 is built from 15 residues. CDR3 DNA: TGTGCCAGCAGCCAAGACAATCCAGGAGTTGAGACCCAGTACTTC. This encodes CASSQDNPGVETQYF.

This clonotype was detected a few times. The chain employs TRBV12-3 or TRBV12-4 and TRBJ1-1; 7 nucleotides match TRBD1. The trim removed 6 bases at V and 4 bases at J, leaving 8 bases unmatched. The CDR3 is 14 amino acids. This CDR3 reads CASSKRQGLTEAFF. CDR3 nucleotide sequence: TGTGCCAGCAGCAAGAGACAGGGTCTCACTGAAGCTTTCTTT.

In its sample, this clonotype was seen many times. The chain is built from TRBV10-3 and TRBJ1-5, with D perhaps TRBD1 (5 bases). V was pared by 2 bases and J by 4 bases, with 6 bases between. The CDR3 totals 13 residues. Germline CDR1 is ENHRY and CDR2 is SYGVKD. The CDR3 region is CAISEPGNQPQHF. As DNA, the CDR3 is TGTGCCATCAGTGAGCCAGGGAATCAGCCCCAGCATTTT.

This clonotype was found a few times. The chain is built from TRBV11-2 and TRBJ2-1, with 9 nucleotides matching TRBD2. The CDR3 extends over 16 amino acids. Trimming removed 5 bases from V and 6 bases from J; junction bases left unmatched: 11. CDR1 and CDR2 (germline): SGHAT, FQNNGV. The CDR3 reads CASSPTGSGSTNEQFF. In DNA, the CDR3 is TGTGCCAGCAGCCCCACGGGTAGCGGGAGCACCAATGAGCAGTTCTTC. The full variable domain, with the rest looked up from reference TRBV11-2 and TRBJ2-1, is EAGVAQSPRYKIIEKRQSVAFWCNPISGHATLYWYQQILGQGPKLLIQFQNNGVVDDSQLPKDRFSAERLKGVDSTLKIQPAKLEDSAVYLCASSPTGSGSTNEQFFGPGTRLTVL.

V gene TRBV15 combines with J gene TRBJ1-2, with unresolved D. CDR1 is LNHNV and CDR2 is YYDKDF in the germline V gene (reference sequence). The CDR3 length is 11 residues. V was pared by 3 bases and J by 7 bases, with 6 bases between. Here the CDR3 DNA reads TGTGCCACCAGCAGGGCCGGTGGCTACACCTTC. Amino acid sequence: CATSRAGGYTF.

This clonotype was seen a few times. The gene calls are TRBV19 and TRBJ1-2, with 7 nucleotides matching TRBD1. Germline lookup yields CDR1 LNHDA and CDR2 SQIVND (reference sequence). V lost 7 bases to trimming and J lost 5 bases; unmatched junction nucleotides: 13. This CDR3 spans 15 amino acids. CDR3 bases: TGTGCCAGTACCGCCTGGGACAGCGTCCTGTATGGCTACACCTTC. Translated, it gives CASTAWDSVLYGYTF.

This clonotype turned up a few times. The J gene is TRBJ1-2, the V gene TRBV18; D gene uncertain. V was shortened by 1 base and J by 3 bases, with 6 bases between the two germline ends. This CDR3 is built from 13 residues. Germline CDR1 reads KGHSH; CDR2 reads LQKENI. CDR3 amino acids: CASSPRTDYGYTF. The DNA of the CDR3 is TGTGCCAGCTCACCACGCACTGACTATGGCTACACCTTC. Full variable domain (missing parts from reference TRBV18 and TRBJ1-2): NAGVMQNPRHLVRRRGQEARLRCSPMKGHSHVYWYRQLPEEGLKFMVYLQKENIIDESGMPKERFSAEFPKEGPSILRIQQVVRGDSAAYFCASSPRTDYGYTFGSGTRLTVV.

A few counts support this clonotype. The V gene is TRBV7-2, the J gene TRBJ2-7; 11 bases align to TRBD2. The trim removed 4 bases at V and 6 bases at J, leaving 8 bases unmatched. CDR1 is SGHTA and CDR2 is FQGNSA in the germline V gene. CDR3 length: 15 amino acids. DNA for the CDR3: TGTGCCAGCAGCTCAATAGCGGGAGGGGCCCGCGAGCAGTACTTC. This codes for CASSSIAGGAREQYF.

J is TRBJ1-5 and V is TRBV5-6; no definite D call. V was trimmed by 4 bases and J by 3 bases, leaving 5 bases between them. The CDR3 spans 12 residues. In germline, CDR1 is SGHDT, CDR2 YYEEEE. The DNA for the CDR3 is TGTGCCAGCAGCCAGATCAATCAGCCCCAGCATTTT. Translating it yields CASSQINQPQHF.

The chain couples TRBV6-5 to TRBJ2-2; D remains ambiguous. CDR1 is MNHEY, CDR2 SVGAGI, per germline. This CDR3 has 13 amino acids. V gave up 2 bases and J gave up 4 bases, with 5 bases separating them. CDR3 bases: TGTGCCAGCAGTTACCTAGGCACCGGGGAGCTGTTTTTT. Translating gives CASSYLGTGELFF.